The 27 T cell receptor beta chains given below trace back to one sample, sequenced in a study of PD-L1 blockade in urothelial cancer. The table came from immunoSEQ multiplex PCR; TCRdb's copy has only in-frame clones and leaves some out. The profile shows about 85,000 clones, approximately 87% of them singletons. Sample time point: pretreatment peripheral blood. Sequenced here: PBMCs, sampled around atezolizumab (anti-PD-L1) treatment. These receptors all come from a man aged 55 to 69 with urothelial cancer.

This clone was observed a single time. The chain links TRBV27 to TRBJ1-2; TRBD1 is a possible D gene (5 bases). Trimming left V 3 bases short and J 8 bases short, with 13 bases between. CDR3 length: 13 residues. The germline V gene has CDR1 MNHEY and CDR2 SMNVEV (reference sequence). As DNA, the CDR3 is TGTGCCAGCAGTTTCGCAGGGTCCCAGGGCTACACCTTC. The encoded protein is CASSFAGSQGYTF.

This chain connects TRBV6-1 to TRBJ2-1; 10 nucleotides match TRBD1. Germline CDR1 MNHNS, CDR2 SASEGT. This CDR3 has 15 residues. The ends lost 4 bases at V and 7 bases at J; junction bases unmatched: 7. The CDR3 reads CASSVLGTGENEQFF. The DNA of the CDR3 is TGTGCCAGCAGTGTCCTCGGGACAGGGGAGAATGAGCAGTTCTTC.

V gene TRBV5-1 combines with J gene TRBJ1-1; D unresolved. The CDR3 extends over 14 amino acids. The germline CDR1 and CDR2 sequences are SGHRS and YFSETQ. Trimming took off 3 bases at V and 5 bases at J, with 14 bases between the two ends. Here the CDR3 DNA reads TGCGCCAGCAGCTCGTCCGAGGGAAAGACTGAAGCTTTCTTT. It is translated as CASSSSEGKTEAFF.

This rearrangement joins TRBV1 to TRBJ2-2; TRBD2, the table's D call, was not compared with the DNA. TRBV1 constitutes a pseudogene. This CDR3 region has 14 residues. The CDR3 nucleotides are TGCACCAGCAGTACTAGCGGGACCCCCGGGGAGCTGTTTTTT. Protein sequence: CTSSTSGTPGELFF.

The chain carries TRBV7-2 and TRBJ2-3; 11 positions match TRBD2. The CDR3 runs to 18 residues. Germline CDR1 is SGHTA and CDR2 is FQGNSA. With 5 bases clipped from V and 4 bases from J, the junction kept 14 bases outside the gene matches. CDR3 sequence (DNA): TGTGCCAGCAGCCCCCAACTGACTACTAGCGGGGGACCAGATACGCAGTATTTT. Its protein product is CASSPQLTTSGGPDTQYF.

This clone was observed a few times. The CDR3 sequence: CAISDLYEQYF. The CDR3 DNA reads as TGTGCCATCAGTGACCTCTACGAGCAGTACTTC. J is TRBJ2-7 and V is TRBV10-3; D is uncertain. Germline lookup yields CDR1 ENHRY and CDR2 SYGVKD. This CDR3 is 11 amino acids long. V gave up 3 bases and J gave up 3 bases, with 3 bases separating them.

This chain uses TRBV11-3 with TRBJ1-6, with a weak D call TRBD1 (5 bases). The length of the CDR3 is 16 residues. Trimming removed 3 bases at V and 10 bases at J, with 19 bases between. The germline gives CDR1 SGHNT, CDR2 YENEEA. CDR3 protein: CASSLGGAIGDSPLHF. As DNA, the CDR3 is TGTGCCAGCAGCTTGGGAGGGGCAATCGGGGACTCACCCCTCCACTTT.

The rearrangement joins TRBV4-3 to TRBJ1-1; D is ambiguous. Germline CDR1 LGHNA, CDR2 YSLEER. The CDR3 length is 15 residues. Trimming removed 1 base at V and 2 bases at J, with 11 bases between. The CDR3 spells CASSQGTDANTEAFF. The DNA of the CDR3 is TGCGCCAGCAGCCAAGGCACAGACGCCAACACTGAAGCTTTCTTT.

J is TRBJ2-5 and V is TRBV5-1; D unresolved. The CDR3 sequence is 14 residues long. Germline V CDR1 and CDR2: SGHRS, YFSETQ. The V end lost 4 bases, the J end lost 5 bases, and 15 bases lay between the germline ends. Here the CDR3 DNA reads TGCGCCAGCAGCCCGACGATGACTTCCGAGACCCAGTACTTC. This encodes CASSPTMTSETQYF.

This clone was seen once. This sequence joins TRBV9 and TRBJ2-5; unclear D gene. Trimming pared 2 bases from V and 3 bases from J, leaving 11 bases between. The CDR3 loop spans 14 amino acids. Germline CDR1 is SGDLS and CDR2 is YYNGEE. CDR3 sequence: CASSVVDNKETQYF. The CDR3 coding sequence is TGTGCCAGCAGCGTGGTTGACAATAAAGAGACCCAGTACTTC.

J is TRBJ2-1 and V is TRBV4-2; 8 nucleotides match TRBD2. Trimming cost V 1 base and J 5 bases; bases outside gene matches: 13. The CDR3 sequence is 18 residues long. Germline V CDR1 and CDR2: LGHNA, YNFKEQ. In DNA form, the CDR3 reads TGTGCCAGCAGCCAAGGGATAGCGGGGAACCAACACCACAATGAGCAGTTCTTC. It specifies CASSQGIAGNQHHNEQFF.

The rearrangement uses TRBV30 and TRBJ2-2; perhaps TRBD2 as D (6 bases). Trimming left V 3 bases short and J 4 bases short, with 9 bases between. Germline CDR1 is GTSNPN and CDR2 is SVGIG (reference sequence). The CDR3 spans 13 residues. The CDR3 here is CAWRGTSTGELFF. The CDR3 DNA reads TGTGCCTGGAGGGGGACTTCCACCGGGGAGCTGTTTTTT.

The CDR3 sequence: CASSVAGFGNTIYF. In nucleotides, the CDR3 is TGTGCCAGCAGCGTAGCGGGGTTTGGAAACACCATATATTTT. This chain connects TRBV9 to TRBJ1-3; D is undetermined. The V end was cut by 0 bases, the J end by 3 bases, with 7 bases between. CDR3 length: 14 residues. Germline values: CDR1 SGDLS, CDR2 YYNGEE.

This clone was seen only once. A read error is likely here: a far larger clone is one base away. This chain links TRBV5-1 with TRBJ2-1; D call uncertain. Per the germline V gene, CDR1 is SGHRS and CDR2 is YFSETQ. The length of the CDR3 is 16 residues. V was shortened by 1 base and J by 0 bases, with 11 bases between the two germline ends. The CDR3 loop reads CASSLPPMSSYNEQFF. DNA for the CDR3: TGCGCCAGCAGCTTGCCCCCTATGAGCTCCTACAATGAGCAGTTCTTC.

This clone was detected a few times. The genes are TRBV5-1 and TRBJ2-6, with 7 bases fitting TRBD1. V dropped 3 bases and J dropped 3; count of bases not matched to a gene: 3. This CDR3 contains 15 residues. Germline V gives CDR1 SGHRS, CDR2 YFSETQ. The CDR3 sequence is CASSYTGVGANVLTF. The CDR3 DNA reads as TGCGCCAGCAGCTACACAGGGGTTGGGGCCAACGTCCTGACTTTC.

V is TRBV11-2 and J is TRBJ2-1, with a weak D call TRBD2 (5 bases). Germline V gene sequence: CDR1 SGHAT, CDR2 FQNNGV. This CDR3 is 14 amino acids long. V lost 3 bases, J lost 6 bases, and 12 bases lay in between. This CDR3 is CASSFGGSSNEQFF. CDR3 bases: TGTGCCAGCAGCTTTGGTGGGAGCTCCAATGAGCAGTTCTTC.

J is TRBJ1-3 and V is TRBV7-9; D is possibly TRBD1 (5 bases). The CDR3 totals 15 residues. V was shortened by 5 bases and J by 0 bases, with 11 bases between the two germline ends. Germline assignment: CDR1 SEHNR and CDR2 FQNEAQ (reference sequence). CDR3 DNA sequence: TGTGCCAGCAGCCCACGACAGCCCTCTGGAAACACCATATATTTT. Its protein is CASSPRQPSGNTIYF.

The rearrangement uses TRBV4-1 and TRBJ2-7; 9 bases are a match to TRBD1. CDR1 MGHRA and CDR2 YSYEKL come from the germline V gene. CDR3 length equals 13 residues. V was pared by 5 bases and J by 3 bases, with 2 bases of the junction left unmatched. Here the CDR3 reads CASSTGQGYEQYF. The CDR3 DNA reads as TGCGCCAGCAGCACGGGACAGGGCTACGAGCAGTACTTC.

The chain carries TRBV13 and TRBJ1-5, with 11 bases matching TRBD1. The ends lost 0 bases at V and 6 bases at J; junction bases unmatched: 4. CDR3 length equals 16 residues. CDR1 is PRHDT, CDR2 FYEKMQ, per germline (reference sequence). The CDR3 DNA reads as TGTGCCAGCAGCTTAGGCGGACAGGGGGCAGGTCAGCCCCAGCATTTT. Encoded protein: CASSLGGQGAGQPQHF.

This rearrangement joins TRBV27 to TRBJ1-1, with TRBD1 identical over 7 bases. Germline-derived CDR1 and CDR2 are MNHEY and SMNVEV (reference sequence). The CDR3 extends over 14 amino acids. Trimming cost V 3 bases and J 5 bases; bases outside gene matches: 6. The CDR3 spells CASSFRRGQTEAFF. The CDR3 DNA reads as TGTGCCAGCAGTTTTCGGAGGGGGCAAACTGAAGCTTTCTTT.

The chain recombines TRBV18 with TRBJ2-1, with D perhaps TRBD2 (6 bases). The CDR3 is 15 residues long. The ends were cut back, 4 bases at V and 3 bases at J, with 13 bases in the middle. Germline CDR1 reads KGHSH; CDR2 reads LQKENI. The CDR3 region is CASSLGGQDYNEQFF. DNA of the CDR3: TGTGCCAGCTCACTCGGAGGGCAGGACTACAATGAGCAGTTCTTC.

J is TRBJ2-2 and V is TRBV27; tentative D call: TRBD1 (6 bases). Deletions cut 5 bases from V and 5 bases from J, with 15 bases between. CDR1 MNHEY and CDR2 SMNVEV come from the germline V gene (reference sequence). The CDR3 contains 15 residues. CDR3 nucleotides: TGTGCCAGCAGTGGATTAACAGGGTTAACCGGGGAGCTGTTTTTT. As protein: CASSGLTGLTGELFF.

The chain uses TRBV19 and TRBJ2-1; 10 bases agree with TRBD2. Germline V gene lookup returns CDR1 LNHDA and CDR2 SQIVND (reference sequence). The V gene end was trimmed by 8 bases and the J gene end by 7 bases; junction bases not matched to a gene: 11. CDR3 size: 15 residues. This CDR3 is CASGDIAGGRNEQFF. The CDR3 bases are TGTGCCAGTGGGGATATAGCGGGAGGAAGGAATGAGCAGTTCTTC. The whole variable domain, remainder taken from reference TRBV19 and TRBJ2-1, is DGGITQSPKYLFRKEGQNVTLSCEQNLNHDAMYWYRQDPGQGLRLIYYSQIVNDFQKGDIAEGYSVSREKKESFPLTVTSAQKNPTAFYLCASGDIAGGRNEQFFGPGTRLTVL.

Only one count was recorded for this clone. The chain couples TRBV6-1 to TRBJ2-7; 9 bases match TRBD1. In germline, CDR1 is MNHNS, CDR2 SASEGT. The CDR3 contains 16 residues. V dropped 3 bases and J dropped 4; count of bases not matched to a gene: 10. The CDR3 protein is CASSEDHFGTGYEQYF. The CDR3 region has the DNA TGTGCCAGCAGTGAGGATCATTTCGGGACAGGGTACGAGCAGTACTTC.

This rearrangement joins TRBV18 to TRBJ2-1; the match to TRBD2 covers 9 bases. The germline V gene encodes CDR1 KGHSH and CDR2 LQKENI. The CDR3 is 15 residues long. V lost 0 bases, J lost 6 bases, and 3 bases stayed unmatched. The CDR3 spells CASSPPLAGSNEQFF. The DNA of the CDR3 is TGTGCCAGCTCACCACCGCTAGCGGGGTCCAATGAGCAGTTCTTC. The full variable domain, completed using reference TRBV18 and TRBJ2-1, is NAGVMQNPRHLVRRRGQEARLRCSPMKGHSHVYWYRQLPEEGLKFMVYLQKENIIDESGMPKERFSAEFPKEGPSILRIQQVVRGDSAAYFCASSPPLAGSNEQFFGPGTRLTVL.

The chain recombines TRBV4-3 with TRBJ2-1, with 8 bases lining up with TRBD1. This CDR3 comprises 14 residues. V lost 5 bases, J lost 5 bases, and 5 bases stayed unmatched. CDR1 LGHNA and CDR2 YSLEER come from the germline V gene. In DNA form, the CDR3 reads TGCGCCAGCAGCGGAGGGACAGGAGACAATGAGCAGTTCTTC. Protein product: CASSGGTGDNEQFF.

V gene TRBV2 combines with J gene TRBJ2-7, with TRBD2 as a possible D gene (5 bases). This CDR3 is 14 amino acids long. Germline CDR1 reads SNHLY; CDR2 reads FYNNEI. The V end was cut by 2 bases, the J end by 2 bases, with 10 bases between. CDR3 bases: TGTGCCAGCAGTGAACAGGCGGGTACCTACGAGCAGTACTTC. It encodes CASSEQAGTYEQYF.